The 10 T cell receptor beta chains given below trace back to one sample, sequenced in a study of cytomegalovirus exposure and HLA in healthy donors. The PCR employed 60 Vbeta primers together with 13 Jbeta primers. Produced via immunoSEQ multiplex PCR; TCRdb's table is partial and in-frame only. The profile shows roughly 120,000 clones, approximately 84% of them singletons. The sample comprised PBMCs. The receptor set was obtained from a man aged 50 to 59 in good health and CMV-seronegative.

This clone was seen a handful of times. The rearrangement links TRBV19 to TRBJ1-5, with 7 bases identical to TRBD1. Germline values: CDR1 LNHDA, CDR2 SQIVND (reference sequence). The ends lost 7 bases at V and 5 bases at J; junction bases unmatched: 14. The CDR3 totals 16 residues. CDR3 nucleotide sequence: TGTGCCAGTACCGTAAGAGGGCAGGGGGTTCATCAGCCCCAGCATTTT. Its translation: CASTVRGQGVHQPQHF.

The genes are TRBV27 and TRBJ2-3; D is undetermined. Germline CDR1 reads MNHEY; CDR2 reads SMNVEV (reference sequence). The CDR3 runs 11 residues. With 5 bases removed from V and 6 bases from J, the gap between germline ends came to 6 bases. The CDR3 bases are TGTGCCAGCAGTATAGATGATACGCAGTATTTT. Its translation is CASSIDDTQYF.

The chain has TRBV5-4 and TRBJ2-7; 11 bases are shared with TRBD2. In germline, CDR1 is SGHNT, CDR2 YYREEE (reference sequence). This CDR3 comprises 15 residues. J was trimmed by 4 bases and V by 2 bases; bases with no gene match: 5. This CDR3 is CASSFGLAGGYEQYF. For the CDR3, the DNA is TGTGCCAGCAGCTTTGGACTAGCGGGCGGGTACGAGCAGTACTTC.

V usage is TRBV7-9 and J usage is TRBJ2-1; 7 nucleotides agree with TRBD1. Per germline, CDR1 SEHNR and CDR2 FQNEAQ (reference sequence). The J segment lost 5 bases and the V segment lost 1 base, leaving 8 bases of the junction unmatched. The CDR3 is 16 residues long. CDR3 loop: CASSLVTGVLDNEQFF. Written as DNA, the CDR3 is TGTGCCAGCAGCTTAGTTACAGGGGTACTTGACAATGAGCAGTTCTTC.

This chain uses TRBV6-1 with TRBJ1-2; D is possibly TRBD1 (5 bases). CDR1 is MNHNS and CDR2 is SASEGT in the germline V gene. V dropped 8 bases and J dropped 8 bases, with 15 bases sitting between them. The CDR3 spans 12 residues. In nucleotides, the CDR3 is TGTGCCAGCTTGGGGGGAAGTGGGGGCTACACCTTC. This encodes CASLGGSGGYTF.

As regards this clone: A read error may account for a junction end that differs from germline. The J gene is TRBJ2-2, the V gene TRBV5-1; TRBD1 matches 8 bases. The CDR3 has 16 amino acids. Germline values: CDR1 SGHRS, CDR2 YFSETQ. The CDR3 nucleotides read TGCGCCCGCAGCTTACGGCAGGGGGCGGCCACCGGGGAGCTGTTTTTT. This codes for CARSLRQGAATGELFF.

This rearrangement joins TRBV11-2 to TRBJ2-3; 11 bases are a match to TRBD2. There are 19 residues in the CDR3. The germline gives CDR1 SGHAT, CDR2 FQNNGV. The trim removed 0 bases at V and 4 bases at J, leaving 12 bases unmatched. The CDR3 coding sequence is TGTGCCAGCAGCTTAGATCCCCCACTAGCGGGAGTTAGGGCAGATACGCAGTATTTT. Its protein is CASSLDPPLAGVRADTQYF.

This rearrangement joins TRBV9 to TRBJ2-2; D gene uncertain. The CDR3 has 11 amino acids. The V and J ends lost 5 bases and 6 bases respectively, with 5 bases between them. CDR1 is SGDLS, CDR2 YYNGEE, per germline. This CDR3 reads CASRASGELFF. In DNA, the CDR3 is TGTGCCAGCAGAGCGTCCGGGGAGCTGTTTTTT.

The J gene is TRBJ1-2, the V gene TRBV6-5; tentatively, D is TRBD1 (6 bases). Germline V CDR1 and CDR2: MNHEY, SVGAGI. V was cut by 6 bases and J by 7 bases, with 12 bases left in between. The CDR3 loop spans 12 amino acids. As DNA, the CDR3 is TGTGCCAGCAGACCTACAGGGTTTGGCTACACCTTC. This sequence encodes CASRPTGFGYTF.

This clone was detected only once. V is TRBV2 and J is TRBJ2-3, with TRBD2 identical over 7 bases. The CDR3 runs 14 residues. V shed 9 bases and J 0 bases; nucleotides not matched to a gene: 6. CDR1 SNHLY and CDR2 FYNNEI come from the germline V gene. The CDR3 is CASLAGSSTDTQYF. CDR3 nucleotide sequence: TGTGCCAGTTTAGCGGGCTCGAGCACAGATACGCAGTATTTT.